Sequencing of this T cell receptor (beta chain) was carried out in a study of blood T cells in healthy people across ages. The ends were cut back, 11 bases at V and 3 bases at J, with 7 bases in the middle. The CDR3 length is 10 residues. CDR1 and CDR2 (germline): SEHNR, FQNEAQ (reference sequence). This clonotype appeared a few times. What it binds is unknown. Points from the study as a whole: Naive CD4+ cell counts and diversity both ran higher in long-lived than in aged donors.

Per sample, at least 5.5 micrograms of total RNA were extracted. Sample-barcoded 5' priming and a J-beta primer mix drove a second PCR of roughly 7 to 11 cycles. One entry per CDR3 protein, called by TCRdb with MiXCR from the 5' RACE reads. Among some 710,000 distinct CDR3 sequences listed, 35% to 50% were seen once. The V call is TRBV7-9, the J call TRBJ1-2; unclear D gene. The sequencing sample was made of blood. The TCR comes from a man older than 75 in good health. CDR3 coding DNA: TGTGCCGGAGATGACTATGGCTACACCTTC. It yields the protein CAGDDYGYTF.